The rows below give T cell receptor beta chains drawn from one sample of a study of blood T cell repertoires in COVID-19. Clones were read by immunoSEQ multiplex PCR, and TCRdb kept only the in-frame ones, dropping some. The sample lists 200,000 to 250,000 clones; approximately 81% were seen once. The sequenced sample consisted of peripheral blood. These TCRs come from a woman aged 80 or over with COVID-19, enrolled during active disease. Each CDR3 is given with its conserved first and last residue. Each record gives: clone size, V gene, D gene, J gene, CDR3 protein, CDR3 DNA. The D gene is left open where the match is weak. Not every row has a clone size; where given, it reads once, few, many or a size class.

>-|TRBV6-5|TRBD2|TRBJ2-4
CASSPVGGGWDIQYF
TGTGCCAGCAGTCCGGTCGGCGGGGGTTGGGACATTCAGTACTTC
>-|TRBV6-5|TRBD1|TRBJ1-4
CASSRQGAEKLFF
TGTGCCAGCTCTAGACAGGGGGCGGAGAAACTGTTTTTT
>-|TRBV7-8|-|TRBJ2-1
CASSLEVGRSSYNEQFF
TGTGCCAGCAGCTTAGAGGTGGGGAGGAGCTCCTACAATGAGCAGTTCTTC
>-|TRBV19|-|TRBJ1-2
CATEGPLLHNYGYTF
TGTGCCACCGAGGGCCCCCTATTACACAACTATGGCTACACCTTC
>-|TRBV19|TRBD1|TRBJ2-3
CASSIGTGMVTDTQYF
TGTGCCAGTAGTATAGGGACAGGGATGGTGACAGATACGCAGTATTTT
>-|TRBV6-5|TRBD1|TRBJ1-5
CASSDRGTSNQPQHF
TGTGCCAGCAGCGACAGGGGAACAAGCAATCAGCCCCAGCATTTT
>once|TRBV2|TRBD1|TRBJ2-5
CASSPWTGGGETQYF
TGTGCCAGCAGTCCGTGGACAGGGGGCGGAGAGACCCAGTACTTC
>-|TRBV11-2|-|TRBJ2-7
CASSPSAYEQYF
TGTGCCAGCAGCCCCTCGGCCTACGAGCAGTACTTC
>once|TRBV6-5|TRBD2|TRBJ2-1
CASSYGAGVREQFF
TGTGCCAGCAGTTACGGGGCGGGGGTGCGTGAGCAGTTCTTC
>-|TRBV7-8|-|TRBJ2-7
CASSEQGYEQYF
TGTGCCAGCAGCGAACAGGGCTACGAGCAGTACTTC
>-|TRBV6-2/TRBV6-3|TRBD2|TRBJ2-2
CASSYSSREGGELFF
TGTGCCAGCAGTTACTCGTCCAGGGAGGGCGGGGAGCTGTTTTTT
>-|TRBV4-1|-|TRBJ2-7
CASSQEKFGEQYF
TGCGCCAGCAGCCAAGAAAAATTCGGGGAGCAGTACTTC
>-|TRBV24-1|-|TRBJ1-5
CATSTGFWQPQHF
TGTGCCACCAGTACAGGGTTTTGGCAGCCCCAGCATTTT
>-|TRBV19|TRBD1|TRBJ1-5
CASSTQGALVQPQHF
TGTGCCAGTAGTACCCAGGGGGCTCTAGTGCAGCCCCAGCATTTT
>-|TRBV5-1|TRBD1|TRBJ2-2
CASTVLTGDAGELFF
TGCGCCAGCACCGTGCTGACAGGGGACGCCGGGGAGCTGTTTTTT
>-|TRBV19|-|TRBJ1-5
CASSRTRGVLNQPQHF
TGTGCCAGTAGTCGGACCCGGGGGGTGTTGAATCAGCCCCAGCATTTT
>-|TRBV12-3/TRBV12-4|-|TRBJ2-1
CASSFSIEQFF
TGTGCCAGCAGTTTCTCTATCGAGCAGTTCTTC
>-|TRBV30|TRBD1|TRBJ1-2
CAWSRGTDGYTF
TGTGCCTGGAGTCGTGGGACAGATGGCTACACCTTC
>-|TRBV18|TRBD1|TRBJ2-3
CASAPRTGSGTDTQYF
TGTGCCAGCGCCCCTAGGACAGGCAGCGGCACAGATACGCAGTATTTT
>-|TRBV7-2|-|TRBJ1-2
CASSRGKAPGNYGYTF
TGTGCCAGCAGCCGCGGGAAGGCCCCGGGGAACTATGGCTACACCTTC
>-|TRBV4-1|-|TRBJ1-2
CASSPGANYGYTF
TGCGCCAGCAGCCCGGGAGCTAACTATGGCTACACCTTC
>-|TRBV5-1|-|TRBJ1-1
CASSLWSYTEAFF
TGCGCCAGCAGCTTGTGGAGTTACACTGAAGCTTTCTTT
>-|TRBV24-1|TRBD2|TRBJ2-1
CATSAFSGLNEQFF
TGTGCCACCAGTGCTTTTAGCGGGCTGAATGAGCAGTTCTTC
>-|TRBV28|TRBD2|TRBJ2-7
CASSPMGQMRLAISYEQYF
TGTGCCAGCAGTCCCATGGGCCAGATGAGACTAGCTATCTCCTACGAGCAGTACTTC
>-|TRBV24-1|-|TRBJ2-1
CATSDYSGIHNEQFF
TGTGCCACCAGTGATTACTCCGGGATACACAATGAGCAGTTCTTC
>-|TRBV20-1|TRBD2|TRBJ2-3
CSASRPGGITDTQYF
TGCAGTGCTAGTAGGCCGGGGGGGATCACAGATACGCAGTATTTT
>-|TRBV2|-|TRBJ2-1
CASKTDNSYNEQFF
TGTGCCAGCAAAACAGACAATTCCTACAATGAGCAGTTCTTC
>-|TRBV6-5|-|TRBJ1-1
CASTSPGGNRAFF
TGTGCCAGCACCTCTCCCGGGGGAAATAGGGCTTTCTTT
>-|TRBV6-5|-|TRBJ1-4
CASSYSDTGGKLFF
TGTGCCAGCAGTTACTCGGACACGGGAGGAAAACTGTTTTTT
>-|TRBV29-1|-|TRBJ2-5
CSVGGPGETQYF
TGCAGCGTTGGAGGGCCCGGAGAGACCCAGTACTTC